Listed below are T cell receptor beta chains from one sample, sequenced in a study of blood T cell repertoires in COVID-19. Clones were read by immunoSEQ multiplex PCR, and TCRdb kept only the in-frame ones, dropping some. Of about 97,000 clones in the sample, approximately 92% are singletons; the top ten hold more than 5%. Sequencing used peripheral blood. These receptors all stem from a man aged 50 to 60 with active COVID-19. The conserved cysteine and the conserved F or W are not part of the CDR3 here.

CDR3aa: ASSRGQGGSYEQY
v_gene: TRBV6-5
j_gene: TRBJ2-7

CDR3aa: ASSLAGRGYITGELF
v_gene: TRBV5-6
j_gene: TRBJ2-2

CDR3aa: SVGTTGTGGEKLF
v_gene: TRBV29-1
j_gene: TRBJ1-4

CDR3aa: ASKGDESTDTQY
v_gene: TRBV2
j_gene: TRBJ2-3

CDR3aa: ASSVLGEEPQH
v_gene: TRBV9
j_gene: TRBJ1-5

CDR3aa: ASTERGRNTGELF
v_gene: TRBV5-4
j_gene: TRBJ2-2

CDR3aa: ASSATGLQETQY
v_gene: TRBV2
j_gene: TRBJ2-5

CDR3aa: ASSLGRNTEAF
v_gene: TRBV11-2
j_gene: TRBJ1-1

CDR3aa: ASSPGTSHEQF
v_gene: TRBV5-1
j_gene: TRBJ2-1

CDR3aa: ASRGPGTGWYSPLH
v_gene: TRBV2
j_gene: TRBJ1-6

CDR3aa: ASSQKARGNTGELF
v_gene: TRBV4-1
j_gene: TRBJ2-2

CDR3aa: ASRSENEQF
v_gene: TRBV14
j_gene: TRBJ2-1

CDR3aa: ASSSIRGQGFTEAF
v_gene: TRBV28
j_gene: TRBJ1-1

CDR3aa: ASSLTGTSTYNEQF
v_gene: TRBV7-3
j_gene: TRBJ2-1

CDR3aa: AWSPLTVSGYT
v_gene: TRBV30
j_gene: TRBJ1-2

CDR3aa: ASSATLRGRGETQY
v_gene: TRBV10-1
j_gene: TRBJ2-5

CDR3aa: ASTLGMGEGYEQY
v_gene: TRBV28
j_gene: TRBJ2-7

CDR3aa: ASSLRGEGAEQF
v_gene: TRBV9
j_gene: TRBJ2-1

CDR3aa: ASSLVTARFNYYGYT
v_gene: TRBV5-1
j_gene: TRBJ1-2

CDR3aa: ASSLDRDGYT
v_gene: TRBV7-2
j_gene: TRBJ1-2

CDR3aa: ASSEPLRGEKLF
v_gene: TRBV2
j_gene: TRBJ1-4

CDR3aa: ASSLGVDQPQH
v_gene: TRBV7-9
j_gene: TRBJ1-5

CDR3aa: SVAGRTAQNTEAF
v_gene: TRBV29-1
j_gene: TRBJ1-1

CDR3aa: ASSWAGLAEAKYEQY
v_gene: TRBV5-6
j_gene: TRBJ2-7

CDR3aa: ATSRNRGTNNEQF
v_gene: TRBV15
j_gene: TRBJ2-1

CDR3aa: ASSRPTANNEKLF
v_gene: TRBV28
j_gene: TRBJ1-4

CDR3aa: AISLSQGDQPQH
v_gene: TRBV10-3
j_gene: TRBJ1-5

CDR3aa: ASSPADLGGNTIY
v_gene: TRBV11-2
j_gene: TRBJ1-3

CDR3aa: ASSIDLEIAGGENQPQH
v_gene: TRBV19
j_gene: TRBJ1-5

CDR3aa: ATIRTDWLGNSPLH
v_gene: TRBV28
j_gene: TRBJ1-6

CDR3aa: ASSSRLVANTGELF
v_gene: TRBV4-1
j_gene: TRBJ2-2

CDR3aa: ASSLGNYWKTQY
v_gene: TRBV5-1
j_gene: TRBJ2-5

CDR3aa: AWTVTVQGSPLH
v_gene: TRBV30
j_gene: TRBJ1-6

CDR3aa: ASSLGGLGFSGELF
v_gene: TRBV11-3
j_gene: TRBJ2-2

CDR3aa: ASSLPGQGSIANEQF
v_gene: TRBV5-4
j_gene: TRBJ2-1

CDR3aa: ASSQGWGTTSTEAF
v_gene: TRBV4-2
j_gene: TRBJ1-1

CDR3aa: ATSGETSSYEQY
v_gene: TRBV24-1
j_gene: TRBJ2-7